Following are 25 T cell receptor beta chains from one sample sequenced in a study of T cell responses to AZD1222 COVID-19 vaccine. Profiled with immunoSEQ multiplex PCR; TCRdb holds only in-frame clones, not every one. The data show about 50,000 clones, approximately 80% seen once. The sequences come from peripheral blood, collected 28 days after the second AZD1222 dose. The source of these receptors is an adult who received the AZD1222 COVID-19 vaccine.

The chain is built from TRBV14 and TRBJ1-1; D not resolved. The V end lost 2 bases, the J end lost 0 bases, and 4 bases lay between the germline ends. The CDR3 is 13 amino acids. Germline loops: CDR1 SGHDN, CDR2 FVKESK. The chain's CDR3 is CASSQSLNTEAFF. The CDR3 nucleotides are TGTGCCAGCAGCCAATCGCTGAACACTGAAGCTTTCTTT.

This clone came up once. The CDR3 is CASSPGGRGNQPQHF. DNA for the CDR3: TGTGCCAGTAGTCCAGGGGGCCGAGGCAATCAGCCCCAGCATTTT. The rearrangement links TRBV19 to TRBJ1-5; 8 nucleotides align to TRBD1. Germline CDR1 and CDR2: LNHDA and SQIVND (reference sequence). V lost 5 bases to trimming and J lost 2 bases; unmatched junction nucleotides: 5. CDR3 length: 15 amino acids.

This clone was detected once. V is TRBV29-1 and J is TRBJ1-1; tentatively, D is TRBD1 (6 bases). Trimming stripped 5 bases from V and 4 bases from J, with 11 bases between. The CDR3 loop spans 12 amino acids. Germline values: CDR1 SQVTM, CDR2 ANQGSEA. CDR3 sequence reads: CSVTVTGTEAFF. The CDR3 bases are TGCAGCGTTACGGTGACAGGCACTGAAGCTTTCTTT. Based on the CDR3 plus reference TRBV29-1 and TRBJ1-1, the full variable domain is SAVISQKPSRDICQRGTSLTIQCQVDSQVTMMFWYRQQPGQSLTLIATANQGSEATYESGFVIDKFPISRPNLTFSTLTVSNMSPEDSSIYLCSVTVTGTEAFFGQGTRLTVV.

V usage is TRBV7-2 and J usage is TRBJ1-6; D may be TRBD1 (5 bases). The length of the CDR3 is 16 residues. V lost 1 base and J 8 bases, leaving 15 bases between the germline ends. The germline V gene has CDR1 SGHTA and CDR2 FQGNSA. The chain's CDR3 is CASSLGLAGRDSPLHF. The CDR3 DNA is TGTGCCAGCAGCTTAGGGTTGGCAGGGAGGGATTCACCCCTCCACTTT.

This clone has only one observation. The rearrangement joins TRBV28 to TRBJ1-2; D gene unclear. CDR1 and CDR2 (germline): MDHEN, SYDVKM. The V and J ends lost 1 base and 4 bases respectively, with 7 bases between them. CDR3 length: 13 amino acids. The CDR3 is CASSLSGPYGYTF. As DNA, the CDR3 is TGTGCCAGCAGTTTATCAGGACCCTATGGCTACACCTTC.

The chain carries TRBV5-1 and TRBJ2-5, with 7 bases identical to TRBD1. Per germline, CDR1 SGHRS and CDR2 YFSETQ. V lost 3 bases to trimming and J lost 1 base; unmatched junction nucleotides: 6. There are 15 residues in the CDR3. CDR3 coding DNA: TGCGCCAGCAGCTCCGGGACAGCGGTCCAAGAGACCCAGTACTTC. Translation: CASSSGTAVQETQYF.

This rearrangement joins TRBV18 to TRBJ1-1; the D gene is possibly TRBD1 (5 bases). Germline V CDR1 and CDR2: KGHSH, LQKENI. The CDR3 has 15 residues. V shed 1 base and J shed 0 bases, with 9 bases lying between them. CDR3 residues: CASSPLQGLNTEAFF. For the CDR3, the DNA is TGTGCCAGCTCACCACTGCAGGGCCTGAACACTGAAGCTTTCTTT.

The chain couples TRBV19 to TRBJ2-5; D gene uncertain. V was cut by 3 bases and J by 5 bases, with 4 bases left in between. Germline CDR1 is LNHDA and CDR2 is SQIVND (reference sequence). The CDR3 is made up of 11 amino acids. CDR3 DNA sequence: TGTGCCAGTAGTATCCGGGAGACCCAGTACTTC. Translating gives CASSIRETQYF.

This clone came up once. This chain uses TRBV6-5 with TRBJ2-3; D is possibly TRBD1 (6 bases). The germline V and J ends were trimmed by 6 bases and 1 base, with 14 bases remaining between them. This CDR3 is 15 amino acids long. Germline-derived CDR1 and CDR2 are MNHEY and SVGAGI. The CDR3 DNA sequence: TGTGCCAGCAGCTACCGGACAGCACGCACAGATACGCAGTATTTT. Translated, it gives CASSYRTARTDTQYF.

The V and J genes are TRBV27 and TRBJ2-1; 9 bases match TRBD1. Trimming removed 8 bases from V and 7 bases from J; junction bases left unmatched: 15. The CDR3 extends over 16 amino acids. CDR1 is MNHEY, CDR2 SMNVEV, per germline (reference sequence). In DNA, the CDR3 is TGTGCCAGCGGACCACGAAGGACAGGGGAAAGGAATGAGCAGTTCTTC. It yields the protein CASGPRRTGERNEQFF.

The sample holds a few counts of this clone. This rearrangement joins TRBV18 to TRBJ2-7; 9 positions agree with TRBD1. The CDR3 has 16 residues. Germline loops: CDR1 KGHSH, CDR2 LQKENI. Germline trimming cut 2 bases from V and 6 bases from J; bases unmatched to any gene: 11. In DNA, the CDR3 is TGTGCCAGCTCACCAATAACAGGGGGCGATTCTGGCGAGCAGTACTTC. It specifies CASSPITGGDSGEQYF.

The chain links TRBV5-8 to TRBJ1-1; D is unclear. The germline V and J ends were trimmed by 6 bases and 0 bases, with 12 bases remaining between them. Germline CDR1 and CDR2: SGHTS and YDEGEE. This CDR3 is 14 amino acids long. The CDR3 region is CASTRTTLNTEAFF. The CDR3 nucleotides are TGTGCCAGCACAAGGACCACCCTGAACACTGAAGCTTTCTTT.

Here the CDR3 DNA reads TGTGCCAGCAGCAAAGGTGGATCCCCCTTGGTTGATGAGCAGTTCTTC. Its protein product is CASSKGGSPLVDEQFF. V is TRBV21-1 and J is TRBJ2-1. TRBV21-1 is recorded as a pseudogene. CDR3 length equals 16 residues.

The chain has TRBV28 and TRBJ1-5; D gene uncertain. Germline values: CDR1 MDHEN, CDR2 SYDVKM. V was cut by 6 bases and J by 1 base, with 10 bases left in between. This CDR3 is built from 14 residues. The DNA of the CDR3 is TGTGCCAGCAGCTCCGCCAGAAGCAATCAGCCCCAGCATTTT. It is translated as CASSSARSNQPQHF.

The chain recombines TRBV5-1 with TRBJ2-7; 12 bases match TRBD1. Unmatched junction bases numbered 5, after V lost 6 bases and J lost 1 base. Germline V CDR1 and CDR2: SGHRS, YFSETQ. The CDR3 totals 15 residues. CDR3 bases: TGCGCCAGCATAGGGGACAGGGGGCTTTCCTACGAGCAGTACTTC. Its protein is CASIGDRGLSYEQYF.

V is TRBV5-1 and J is TRBJ1-2; tentative D call: TRBD1 (5 bases). V lost 2 bases to trimming and J lost 6 bases, with 14 bases between them. Germline V CDR1 and CDR2: SGHRS, YFSETQ. CDR3 length: 14 residues. CDR3: CASSFHSGEDGYTF. In DNA form, the CDR3 reads TGCGCCAGCAGCTTCCACTCGGGGGAGGATGGCTACACCTTC.

This chain joins TRBV5-6 and TRBJ1-5, with D tentatively TRBD1 (5 bases). The V end lost 4 bases, the J end lost 6 bases, and 14 bases lay between the germline ends. This CDR3 has 14 residues. CDR1 is SGHDT and CDR2 is YYEEEE in the germline V gene. In DNA, the CDR3 is TGTGCCAGCAGCCCCCAGGGAAGGGTTCAGCCCCAGCATTTT. This translates into CASSPQGRVQPQHF.

The chain carries TRBV7-9 and TRBJ1-3; D perhaps matches TRBD1 (6 bases). V lost 5 bases and J lost 0, with 14 bases in between. There are 16 residues in the CDR3. Germline CDR1 is SEHNR and CDR2 is FQNEAQ (reference sequence). The CDR3 region is CASSPRQASSGNTIYF. CDR3 DNA sequence: TGTGCCAGCAGCCCCCGACAGGCCAGCTCTGGAAACACCATATATTTT.

A single count supports this clone. V is TRBV27 and J is TRBJ2-2; 9 positions match TRBD1. The CDR3 spans 15 residues. Germline V lookup: CDR1 MNHEY, CDR2 SMNVEV (reference sequence). The V gene end was trimmed by 8 bases and the J gene end by 5 bases; junction bases not matched to a gene: 9. For the CDR3, the DNA is TGTGCCAGCGCTCCGGACAGGGGAAAAACCGGGGAGCTGTTTTTT. Translation: CASAPDRGKTGELFF.

V usage is TRBV19 and J usage is TRBJ2-5, with 12 bases that match TRBD1. This CDR3 is 18 amino acids long. With V trimmed by 6 bases and J by 4 bases, 15 bases remained unmatched. Per the germline V gene, CDR1 is LNHDA and CDR2 is SQIVND (reference sequence). CDR3: CASSGDRGRTPYRETQYF. CDR3 nucleotides: TGTGCCAGTAGCGGGGACAGGGGGCGAACACCCTATCGAGAGACCCAGTACTTC.

The chain carries TRBV12-3 or TRBV12-4 and TRBJ1-1; the D gene is possibly TRBD1 (5 bases). The length of the CDR3 is 13 residues. V lost 0 bases, J lost 5 bases, and 7 bases lay in between. DNA of the CDR3: TGTGCCAGCAGTTTAGCGCAGGGAACTGAAGCTTTCTTT. Translation: CASSLAQGTEAFF.

The CDR3 spells CATSRGQEVGGYTF. CDR3 coding DNA: TGTGCCACCAGCAGAGGACAGGAAGTAGGTGGCTACACCTTC. The genes are TRBV15 and TRBJ1-2, with a weak D call TRBD1 (6 bases). Germline lookup yields CDR1 LNHNV and CDR2 YYDKDF (reference sequence). The CDR3 is made up of 14 amino acids. Deletions cut 1 base from V and 7 bases from J, with 13 bases between.

The chain couples TRBV28 to TRBJ1-5; the D gene is possibly TRBD1 (5 bases). V lost 10 bases to trimming and J lost 3 bases, with 16 bases between them. The CDR3 contains 14 residues. CDR1 and CDR2 (germline): MDHEN, SYDVKM. The CDR3 region is CANSVGGVNQPQHF. CDR3 DNA sequence: TGTGCCAACTCCGTGGGGGGGGTCAATCAGCCCCAGCATTTT.

In its sample, this clone was seen once. This chain joins TRBV4-1 and TRBJ1-6, with no clear D. Per the germline V gene, CDR1 is MGHRA and CDR2 is YSYEKL. This CDR3 is built from 17 residues. Trimming cost V 0 bases and J 7 bases, with 16 bases left between them. The CDR3 bases are TGCGCCAGCAGCCAAGAGTCTTTCGGGAGCTTCAATTCACCCCTCCACTTT. Its translation: CASSQESFGSFNSPLHF.

The J gene is TRBJ2-1, the V gene TRBV11-3, with D perhaps TRBD2 (6 bases). Germline CDR1 SGHNT, CDR2 YENEEA. The CDR3 is 15 residues long. The V end was cut by 1 base, the J end by 3 bases, with 10 bases between. The CDR3 region is CASSLGGGNYNEQFF. CDR3 sequence (DNA): TGTGCCAGCAGCTTAGGAGGAGGGAACTACAATGAGCAGTTCTTC.